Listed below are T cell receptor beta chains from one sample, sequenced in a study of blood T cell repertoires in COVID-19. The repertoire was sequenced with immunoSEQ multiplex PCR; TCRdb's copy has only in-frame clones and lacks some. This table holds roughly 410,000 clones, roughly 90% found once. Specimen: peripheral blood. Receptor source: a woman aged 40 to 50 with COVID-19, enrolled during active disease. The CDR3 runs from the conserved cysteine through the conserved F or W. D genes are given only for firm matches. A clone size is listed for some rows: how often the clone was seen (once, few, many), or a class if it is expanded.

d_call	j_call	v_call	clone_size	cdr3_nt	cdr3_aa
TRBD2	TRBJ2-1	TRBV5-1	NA	TGCGCCAGCAGCTTTTTTTCTAGCGGGGACAATGAGCAGTTCTTC	CASSFFSSGDNEQFF
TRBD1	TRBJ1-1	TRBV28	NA	TGTGCCAGCAGTTTCGGGGACAGGGATGAAGCTTTCTTT	CASSFGDRDEAFF
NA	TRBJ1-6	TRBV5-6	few	TGTGCCAGCAGCACCAGACAGAGTGATTCACCCCTCCACTTT	CASSTRQSDSPLHF
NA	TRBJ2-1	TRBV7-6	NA	TGTGCCAGCAGCTTCGTCGCGGTAACCTACAATGAGCAGTTCTTC	CASSFVAVTYNEQFF
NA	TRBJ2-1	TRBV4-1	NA	TGCGCCAGCAGCCAAGAACCTAGGCTTAGTTCCTACAATGAGCAGTTCTTC	CASSQEPRLSSYNEQFF
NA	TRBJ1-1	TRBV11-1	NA	TGTGCCAGCAGCTTAGGTATGAGGGCTTTCTTT	CASSLGMRAFF
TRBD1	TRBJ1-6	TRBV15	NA	TGTGCCACCAGCACTGGGACAGTTTATAATTCACCCCTCCACTTT	CATSTGTVYNSPLHF
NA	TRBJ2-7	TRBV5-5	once	TGTGCCAGCAGCTTGGATGGAACACTGGAGTGGGAGCAGTACTTC	CASSLDGTLEWEQYF
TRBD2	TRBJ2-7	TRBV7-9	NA	TGTGCCACGGGGGGTTTCACCTACGAGCAGTACTTC	CATGGFTYEQYF
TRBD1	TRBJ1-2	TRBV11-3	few	TGTGCCAGCACCCCGGGACAGGGCTTCGGCTACACCTTC	CASTPGQGFGYTF
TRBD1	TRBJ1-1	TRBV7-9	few	TGTGCCAGCAGCCCCATTTCTAGGGCAGGGGGCACTGAAGCTTTCTTT	CASSPISRAGGTEAFF
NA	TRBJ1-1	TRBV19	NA	TGTGCCAGTAGCGCCAGGCCCCAGGACATGAACACTGAAGCTTTCTTT	CASSARPQDMNTEAFF
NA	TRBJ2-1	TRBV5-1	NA	TGCGCCAGCAGCCTAGTGACAGGCTACAATGAGCAGTTCTTC	CASSLVTGYNEQFF
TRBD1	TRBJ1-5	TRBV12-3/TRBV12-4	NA	TGTGCCAGCAGCTGGGGACAGTCTCAGCCCCAGCATTTT	CASSWGQSQPQHF
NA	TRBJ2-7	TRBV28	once	TGTGCCAGCAGCCTCGACCAAGGACTCTCCTACGAGCAGTACTTC	CASSLDQGLSYEQYF
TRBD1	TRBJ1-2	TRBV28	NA	TGTGCCAGCAGTTTATTGGTACAGGGGCCCATAACCTATGGCTACACCTTC	CASSLLVQGPITYGYTF
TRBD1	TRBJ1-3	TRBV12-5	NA	TGTGCTAGTGGTTTGGGGTGGGGACAGGACGACCTATATTTT	CASGLGWGQDDLYF
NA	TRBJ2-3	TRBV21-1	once	TGTGCCAGCAGCGGTCAGCTAGCGTATAGCACAGATACGCAGTATTTT	CASSGQLAYSTDTQYF
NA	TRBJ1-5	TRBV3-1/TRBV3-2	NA	TGTGCCAGCAGCCAAGATAATCTTGTGGGGGCCAATCAGCCCCAGCATTTT	CASSQDNLVGANQPQHF
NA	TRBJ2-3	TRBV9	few	TGTGCCAGCAGCACGGTGGGGGCGGATACGCAGTATTTT	CASSTVGADTQYF
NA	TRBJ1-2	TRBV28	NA	TGTGCCAGCAACCCGGCTCCGGGGAGTGGCTACACCTTC	CASNPAPGSGYTF
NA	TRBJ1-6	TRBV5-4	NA	TGTGCCAGCAGCTCCGGGACTACCCGGATTGGACCCCTCCACTTT	CASSSGTTRIGPLHF
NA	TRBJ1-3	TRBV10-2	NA	TGCGCCAGCTCGGTGGGGGCGAACGGAAACACCATATATTTT	CASSVGANGNTIYF
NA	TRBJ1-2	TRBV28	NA	TGTGCCAGCAGTGTTGGGGGGGAGAACTATGGCTACACCTTC	CASSVGGENYGYTF
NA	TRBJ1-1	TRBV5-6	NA	TGTGCCAGCAGCGTCGGTAGCACTGAAGCTTTCTTT	CASSVGSTEAFF
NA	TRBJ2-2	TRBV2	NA	TGTGCCAGCAGAGCTACCTTCTCCGGGGAGCTGTTTTTT	CASRATFSGELFF
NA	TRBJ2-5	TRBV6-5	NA	TGTGCCAGCAGTTCCTGGGACAAAGAGACCCAGTACTTC	CASSSWDKETQYF
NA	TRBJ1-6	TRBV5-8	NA	TGTGCCAGCAGCCAAAGGGGGAGAATTTTTTCACCCCTCCACTTT	CASSQRGRIFSPLHF
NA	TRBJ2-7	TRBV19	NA	TGTGCCAGTAGTATCGAGTCAGGGGTGAGGTACGAGCAGTACTTC	CASSIESGVRYEQYF
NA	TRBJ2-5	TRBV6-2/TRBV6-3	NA	TGTGCCAGCAGTTACGGCGGGGTTGGCCAAGAGACCCAGTACTTC	CASSYGGVGQETQYF
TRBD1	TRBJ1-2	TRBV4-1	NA	TGCGCCAGCAGCCAAGCGGACAGGGATAACTATGGCTACACCTTC	CASSQADRDNYGYTF
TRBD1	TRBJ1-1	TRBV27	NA	TGTGCCAGCAGGCCCACGGGACAGTTAAACGCTGAAGCTTTCTTT	CASRPTGQLNAEAFF
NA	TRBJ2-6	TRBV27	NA	TGTGCCAGCAGTTTAAGCCCCGGTTCTGGGGCCAACGTCCTGACTTTC	CASSLSPGSGANVLTF
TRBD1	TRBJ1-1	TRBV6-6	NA	TGTGCCAGCAGTCGCACTAGGACAGGGGCCGGGGACACTGAAGCTTTCTTT	CASSRTRTGAGDTEAFF
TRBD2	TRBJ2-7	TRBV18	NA	TGTGCCAGCTCACCACAAAGACTAGCGGGAGGGCTCCACGAGCAGTACTTC	CASSPQRLAGGLHEQYF
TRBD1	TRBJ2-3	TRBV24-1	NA	TGTGCCACCAGCGCCCCGGACAGGGCAGATACGCAGTATTTT	CATSAPDRADTQYF
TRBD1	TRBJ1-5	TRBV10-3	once	TGTGCCATCAGTGAGGGGGACAGGGAGCATCAGCCCCAGCATTTT	CAISEGDREHQPQHF
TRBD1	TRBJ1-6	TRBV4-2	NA	TGTGCCAGCAGCCTAACCGGGACAGGGCAATCCCTCCACTTT	CASSLTGTGQSLHF
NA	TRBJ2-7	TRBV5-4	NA	TGTGCCAGCAGCGGCGCCGGGACAAGTCAATACGAGCAGTACTTC	CASSGAGTSQYEQYF
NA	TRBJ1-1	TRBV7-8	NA	TGTGCCAGCAGCTTACTCGGTGGGGGGTCGAACACTGAAGCTTTCTTT	CASSLLGGGSNTEAFF
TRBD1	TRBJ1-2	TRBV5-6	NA	TGTGCCAGCTCTCAGGGGGCAGATGCGGTAGTAGGTGGCTACACCTTC	CASSQGADAVVGGYTF
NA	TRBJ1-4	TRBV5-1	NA	TGCGCCAGCAGTGGCGGGACCCTCGGACGTGGTGAAAAACTGTTTTTT	CASSGGTLGRGEKLFF
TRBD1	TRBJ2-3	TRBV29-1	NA	TGCAGCGTTGACTCAGGGGGCGCGGATACGCAGTATTTT	CSVDSGGADTQYF
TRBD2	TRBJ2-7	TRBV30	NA	TGTGCCTGGAGTAGGGGACTAGCGGGAGGGGCCTACGAGCAGTACTTC	CAWSRGLAGGAYEQYF
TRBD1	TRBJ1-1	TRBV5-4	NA	TGTGCCAGCAGGGGGACAGAATCGAACACTGAAGCTTTCTTT	CASRGTESNTEAFF
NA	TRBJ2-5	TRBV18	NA	TGTGCCAGCTCTGTTGCCGGGACACCGGAGACCCAGTACTTC	CASSVAGTPETQYF
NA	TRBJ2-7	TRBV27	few	TGTGCCAGCAGTTTGCTAGGGTCACCGACTATTACTCCTTACGAGCAGTACTTC	CASSLLGSPTITPYEQYF
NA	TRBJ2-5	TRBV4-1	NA	TGCGCCAGCAGCCAAGATCGAGACACCCAAGAGACCCAGTACTTC	CASSQDRDTQETQYF
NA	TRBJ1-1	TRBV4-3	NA	TGCGCCAGCAGCCAAGATTCGGTTGGGAGGAAAGCTTTCTTT	CASSQDSVGRKAFF
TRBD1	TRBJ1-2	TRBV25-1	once	TGTGCCAGCAGGGGGGACAGGGGCGTTGGCTACACCTTC	CASRGDRGVGYTF
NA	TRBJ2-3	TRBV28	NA	TGTGCCAGCCTAGCCGGGGGACCTTCCACAGATACGCAGTATTTT	CASLAGGPSTDTQYF
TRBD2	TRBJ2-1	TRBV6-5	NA	TGTGCCAGCAGACTACTAGCGCTGAATGAGCAGTTCTTC	CASRLLALNEQFF
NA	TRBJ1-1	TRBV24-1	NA	TGTGCCACCAGTGATTCAGGGCTTGAAGCTTTCTTT	CATSDSGLEAFF
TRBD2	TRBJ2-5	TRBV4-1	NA	TGCGCCAGCAGCCTGGGCGGGACTAGGAAAGAGACCCAGTACTTC	CASSLGGTRKETQYF
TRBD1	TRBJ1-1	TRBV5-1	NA	TGCGCCAGCAGCTTGGCAGACAGGGGATCCGCCACTGAAGCTTTCTTT	CASSLADRGSATEAFF
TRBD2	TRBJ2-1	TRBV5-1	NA	TGCGCCAGCAGCCGGGCGGCTAGCGGGAGCCACCGGGGGCCTAAAGAGCAGTTCTTC	CASSRAASGSHRGPKEQFF
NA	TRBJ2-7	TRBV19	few	TGTGCCAGTAGTCCCCGCGGACAGTCCTACGAGCAGTACTTC	CASSPRGQSYEQYF